These 19 T cell receptor beta chains originate from one sample sequenced in a study of T-cell reconstitution after alpha-beta-depleted transplantation in children. Construction of the TCRbeta library involved unique molecular identifiers. TCRdb reanalysed the PCR reads using MiXCR and keeps one entry per CDR3 protein. The data contain 150,000 to 250,000 distinct CDR3 sequences, approximately 15% of them singletons. This material consisted of PBMCs from the stem cell graft donor, taken from the stem cell graft. All receptors come from a human donor who donated a stem cell graft to a child with acute lymphoblastic leukemia.

There are many counts of this clonotype. This chain links TRBV9 with TRBJ2-2, with D unresolved. The CDR3 contains 15 residues. Germline V gives CDR1 SGDLS, CDR2 YYNGEE. V was shortened by 0 bases and J by 4 bases, with 10 bases between the two germline ends. The CDR3 nucleotides read TGTGCCAGCAGCGTAGGGTCCCGCAGCACCGGGGAGCTGTTTTTT. Residues: CASSVGSRSTGELFF. Drawing the rest from reference TRBV9 and TRBJ2-2, the complete variable domain is DSGVTQTPKHLITATGQRVTLRCSPRSGDLSVYWYQQSLDQGLQFLIQYYNGEERAKGNILERFSAQQFPDLHSELNLSSLELGDSALYFCASSVGSRSTGELFFGEGSRLTVL.

The sample holds a few counts of this clonotype. The chain's CDR3 is CASSPRASGRVDTQYF. DNA for the CDR3: TGTGCCAGCAGCCCTCGGGCTAGCGGGAGGGTGGATACGCAGTATTTT. The gene calls are TRBV11-2 and TRBJ2-3; TRBD2 agrees at 12 bases. Germline trimming cut 5 bases from V and 6 bases from J; bases unmatched to any gene: 9. The CDR3 covers 16 residues. Germline CDR1 reads SGHAT; CDR2 reads FQNNGV.

This clonotype was seen repeatedly, ten times or more. As DNA, the CDR3 is TGCAGCGTAGACCGAACCGGGACAGGGGATGGCTACACCTTC. This gives the protein CSVDRTGTGDGYTF. The chain couples TRBV29-1 to TRBJ1-2; TRBD1 agrees at 10 bases. V shed 6 bases and J 6 bases; nucleotides not matched to a gene: 10. Germline V lookup: CDR1 SQVTM, CDR2 ANQGSEA. This CDR3 comprises 14 residues.

This clonotype was found many times. The chain recombines TRBV5-1 with TRBJ2-5; D possibly corresponds to TRBD2 (6 bases). Germline V lookup: CDR1 SGHRS, CDR2 YFSETQ. Trimming pared 4 bases from V and 4 bases from J, leaving 17 bases between. The CDR3 runs to 15 residues. CDR3 coding DNA: TGCGCCAGCAGCCGATCTAATAACGGGAGAGAGACCCAGTACTTC. Its protein is CASSRSNNGRETQYF.

A note on this clonotype: It may be a read error: a sequence one base away is much more abundant. This sequence joins TRBV20-1 and TRBJ1-5, with TRBD1 as a possible D gene (5 bases). The CDR3 runs to 13 residues. Germline lookup yields CDR1 DFQATT and CDR2 SNEGSKA (reference sequence). The CDR3 coding sequence is TGCACTGCCAATGGGGGGGACAATCAGCCCCAGCATTTT. It specifies CTANGGDNQPQHF.

This chain connects TRBV18 to TRBJ1-5; no clear D. From germline, CDR1 is KGHSH and CDR2 LQKENI. The germline V and J ends were trimmed by 2 bases and 2 bases, with 10 bases remaining between them. This CDR3 is built from 15 residues. CDR3 amino acids: CASSPNNRGNQPQHF. CDR3 nucleotides: TGTGCCAGCTCACCAAATAACCGGGGCAATCAGCCCCAGCATTTT.

The rearrangement uses TRBV5-6 and TRBJ2-2; TRBD1 aligns across 9 bases. Trimming removed 4 bases from V and 5 bases from J; junction bases left unmatched: 6. This CDR3 region has 15 residues. Germline CDR1 SGHDT, CDR2 YYEEEE. CDR3 bases: TGTGCCAGCAGCCTCGGGACAGGGAGAACCGGGGAGCTGTTTTTT. Its translation: CASSLGTGRTGELFF.

V and J are TRBV30 and TRBJ2-1, with a weak D call TRBD1 (6 bases). The CDR3 has 14 residues. Deletions cut 8 bases from V and 7 bases from J, with 21 bases between. Germline CDR1 is GTSNPN and CDR2 is SVGIG (reference sequence). Here the CDR3 reads CARTLGTGKNEQFF. CDR3 DNA sequence: TGTGCCCGAACATTAGGTACAGGGAAGAATGAGCAGTTCTTC.

A remark on this clonotype: A much larger clone differs by one base, so this may be a read error. The CDR3 DNA reads TGTGCCAGCAGTTTTGGGGCTAGCGGGCCGAGACTGAACACCGGGGAGCTGTTTTTT. Amino acids: CASSFGASGPRLNTGELFF. This chain links TRBV6-5 with TRBJ2-2; TRBD2 aligns across 8 bases. The trim removed 4 bases at V and 1 base at J, leaving 14 bases unmatched. CDR1 MNHEY and CDR2 SVGAGI come from the germline V gene. There are 19 residues in the CDR3.

The chain couples TRBV28 to TRBJ2-2, with D uncertain. V was trimmed by 5 bases and J by 4 bases, leaving 11 bases between them. The germline CDR1 and CDR2 sequences are MDHEN and SYDVKM. The CDR3 runs 14 residues. CDR3 DNA: TGTGCCAGCAGTCCTCTGACTTCCACCGGGGAGCTGTTTTTT. It specifies CASSPLTSTGELFF.

This clonotype was seen ten or more times. The chain uses TRBV20-1 and TRBJ1-2, with D tentatively TRBD1 (6 bases). Germline CDR1 DFQATT, CDR2 SNEGSKA (reference sequence). This CDR3 spans 13 amino acids. Trimming shortened V by 6 bases and J by 4 bases, and 15 bases separated the two germline ends. CDR3 DNA: TGCAGTGCGACCGGACAGTCCTCCTATGGCTACACCTTC. It encodes CSATGQSSYGYTF.

At least ten counts were recorded for this clonotype. The rearrangement uses TRBV19 and TRBJ1-2; D call uncertain. The germline V gene has CDR1 LNHDA and CDR2 SQIVND (reference sequence). CDR3 length equals 15 residues. The V end was cut by 7 bases, the J end by 5 bases, with 20 bases between. CDR3 in amino acids: CASIYQYNSGYGYTF. CDR3 DNA: TGTGCCAGTATCTACCAATACAACTCAGGATATGGCTACACCTTC.

On this clonotype: A much larger clone differs by one base, so this may be a read error. The rearrangement links TRBV24-1 to TRBJ1-1; TRBD1 might be the D (5 bases). V lost 5 bases to trimming and J lost 4 bases, with 19 bases between them. The germline V gene encodes CDR1 KGHDR and CDR2 SFDVKD. This CDR3 has 16 residues. The CDR3 region is CATSASGDFAATEAFF. The CDR3 DNA reads as TGTGCCACCAGTGCTTCGGGGGATTTCGCGGCCACTGAAGCTTTCTTT.

There are many counts of this clonotype. This sequence joins TRBV20-1 and TRBJ2-3; no clear D gene. Germline V gives CDR1 DFQATT, CDR2 SNEGSKA (reference sequence). The germline V and J ends were trimmed by 3 bases and 0 bases, with 13 bases remaining between them. CDR3 length: 15 residues. This chain's CDR3 is CSASGERTSTDTQYF. CDR3 bases: TGCAGTGCTAGTGGCGAGAGAACTAGCACAGATACGCAGTATTTT.

The V and J genes are TRBV5-5 and TRBJ2-4, with D hard to call. Germline CDR1 is SGHKS and CDR2 is YYEKEE (reference sequence). The ends were cut back, 4 bases at V and 8 bases at J, with 16 bases in the middle. CDR3 length: 14 residues. The CDR3 loop reads CASSVGGGFDIQYF. The DNA of the CDR3 is TGTGCCAGCAGCGTGGGCGGCGGATTCGACATTCAGTACTTC.

This clonotype was observed many times. The V gene is TRBV19, the J gene TRBJ2-5; D tentatively fits TRBD1 or TRBD2 (5 bases each). The CDR3 has 13 amino acids. CDR1 is LNHDA, CDR2 SQIVND, per germline (reference sequence). The V end was cut by 5 bases, the J end by 0 bases, with 7 bases between. The CDR3 bases are TGTGCCAGTAGTTCGGGACACCAAGAGACCCAGTACTTC. Residues: CASSSGHQETQYF.

This clonotype was seen repeatedly, ten times or more. The CDR3 sequence is CASSLPPGWQYF. CDR3 DNA: TGTGCCAGCAGTCTCCCACCCGGGTGGCAGTACTTC. The gene calls are TRBV12-3 or TRBV12-4 and TRBJ2-7; unclear D gene. The V end was cut by 5 bases, the J end by 9 bases, with 14 bases between. The CDR3 spans 12 residues.

This clonotype has ten or more counts. The chain combines TRBV5-5 with TRBJ1-4, with TRBD1 matching 9 bases. The germline gives CDR1 SGHKS, CDR2 YYEKEE (reference sequence). CDR3 length: 16 amino acids. V shed 3 bases, J shed 7 bases, and the junction held 10 bases outside the gene matches. Written as DNA, the CDR3 is TGTGCCAGCAGCTCCATCTATGGACAGGGGAGTGAAAAACTGTTTTTT. This translates into CASSSIYGQGSEKLFF.

The rearrangement links TRBV2 to TRBJ2-1; possible D gene TRBD2, 6 bases. Germline V gene lookup returns CDR1 SNHLY and CDR2 FYNNEI. The CDR3 is 18 residues long. V was trimmed by 5 bases and J by 0 bases, leaving 20 bases between them. The chain's CDR3 is CASSLLVSSDHSYNEQFF. DNA for the CDR3: TGTGCCAGCAGTTTGCTCGTCTCTAGCGATCACTCCTACAATGAGCAGTTCTTC.